The clone carrying this TCR beta chain was recorded once. The data were obtained in a study of cytomegalovirus exposure and HLA in healthy donors. The germline gives CDR1 SEHNR, CDR2 FQNEAQ (reference sequence). V was cut by 1 base and J by 10 bases, with 11 bases left in between. This CDR3 region has 14 residues. Assay used: immunoSEQ multiplex PCR; TCRdb lists only in-frame clones, some missing. The repertoire holds 110,000 or so clones, with about 84% as singletons. Sequencing input: PBMCs. This sequence was found in a woman aged 25 to 45 in good health and CMV-seronegative. The rearrangement links TRBV7-9 to TRBJ1-6, with D possibly being TRBD1 (6 bases). The CDR3 reads CASSLGDTKSPLHF. In DNA form, the CDR3 reads TGTGCCAGCAGCTTAGGGGACACGAAATCACCCCTCCACTTT. Using reference TRBV7-9 and TRBJ1-6 for the parts outside the CDR3, the full variable domain is DTGVSQNPRHKITKRGQNVTFRCDPISEHNRLYWYRQTLGQGPEFLTYFQNEAQLEKSRLLSDRFSAERPKGSFSTLEIQRTEQGDSAMYLCASSLGDTKSPLHFGNGTRLTVT.